This entry lists 25 T cell receptor beta chains sequenced from one sample in a study of molecular identifiers for immune sequencing clone quantification. TCRdb independently ran MiXCR on the PCR reads; one entry per CDR3 protein. The sample shows about half a million distinct CDR3 sequences, about 20% of them seen only once. The sequenced sample consisted of naive CD8+ T cells from blood, with Jurkat cell RNA spiked in. Subset noted: FACS-sorted CD8+CD4-CCR7+CD45RA+ naive T cells. These receptors were collected from a human donor in good health. Some libraries in this study had Jurkat cell RNA spiked in.

Concerning this clonotype: A much larger clone differs from this one at a single base, so this may be a read error. The rearrangement links TRBV7-9 to TRBJ2-7; 8 nucleotides align to TRBD1. CDR3 length equals 14 residues. CDR1 is SEHNR, CDR2 FQNEAQ, per germline (reference sequence). DNA for the CDR3: TGTGCCAGCAGCCTCGGACAGGGCTTCCTCGAGCAGAACTTC. Its protein product is CASSLGQGFLEQNF.

This clonotype was counted many times. The rearrangement links TRBV6-2 or TRBV6-3 to TRBJ2-2, with a possible D match to TRBD1 (5 bases). V was trimmed by 4 bases and J by 5 bases, leaving 17 bases between them. The CDR3 is 16 amino acids. Germline V gene lookup returns CDR1 MNHEY and CDR2 SVGEGT. This CDR3 is CASSSFDRAGTGELFF. CDR3 DNA sequence: TGTGCCAGCAGTTCCTTCGACAGAGCCGGGACCGGGGAGCTGTTTTTT.

J is TRBJ2-2 and V is TRBV14, with 11 positions matching TRBD1. Trimming removed 4 bases from V and 3 bases from J; junction bases left unmatched: 10. The CDR3 extends over 18 amino acids. Germline V gene data show CDR1 as SGHDN and CDR2 as FVKESK. The CDR3: CASSLSIGTGGYTGELFF. In DNA, the CDR3 is TGTGCCAGCAGCCTTTCAATAGGGACAGGGGGATACACCGGGGAGCTGTTTTTT.

This clonotype was counted many times. The V gene is TRBV7-9, the J gene TRBJ1-6, with unresolved D. The V end was cut by 5 bases, the J end by 7 bases, with 12 bases between. The CDR3 is 14 amino acids. CDR1 and CDR2 from the germline V gene are SEHNR and FQNEAQ (reference sequence). The CDR3 nucleotides are TGTGCCAGCAGCACCACCTTCACGAATTCACCCCTCCACTTT. Translated: CASSTTFTNSPLHF.

V and J are TRBV28 and TRBJ2-7; 7 bases map to TRBD1. Trimming took 4 bases from V and 0 from J; bases not matched to a gene: 3. The germline CDR1 and CDR2 sequences are MDHEN and SYDVKM. The CDR3 is 14 residues long. The CDR3 DNA sequence: TGTGCCAGCAGTTCTCAGGGGGACTCCTACGAGCAGTACTTC. Translation gives CASSSQGDSYEQYF.

This clonotype was counted a few times. The J gene is TRBJ2-4, the V gene TRBV7-2; D ambiguous. CDR1 is SGHTA and CDR2 is FQGNSA in the germline V gene. V lost 2 bases to trimming and J lost 0 bases, with 11 bases between them. The CDR3 consists of 16 residues. The CDR3 protein is CASSLPTVLAKNIQYF. In nucleotides, the CDR3 is TGTGCCAGCAGCTTACCGACGGTCCTAGCCAAAAACATTCAGTACTTC. The full variable domain, completed using reference TRBV7-2 and TRBJ2-4, is GAGVSQSPSNKVTEKGKDVELRCDPISGHTALYWYRQSLGQGLEFLIYFQGNSAPDKSGLPSDRFSAERTGGSVSTLTIQRTQQEDSAVYLCASSLPTVLAKNIQYFGAGTRLSVL.

This clonotype occurred a few times. The rearrangement links TRBV7-9 to TRBJ1-3; D is perhaps TRBD1 (6 bases). Germline V lookup: CDR1 SEHNR, CDR2 FQNEAQ (reference sequence). This CDR3 region has 16 residues. Trimming removed 5 bases from V and 0 bases from J, with 14 bases in between. The CDR3 bases are TGTGCCAGCAGCGATCGGGGGGGCCCCTCTGGAAACACCATATATTTT. This encodes CASSDRGGPSGNTIYF.

This clonotype appeared many times. This chain uses TRBV29-1 with TRBJ2-7; D is uncertain. V was clipped by 1 base and J by 7 bases, with 8 bases between them. The CDR3 has 11 residues. Germline lookup yields CDR1 SQVTM and CDR2 ANQGSEA. CDR3 protein: CSVEVRREQYF. As DNA, the CDR3 is TGCAGCGTTGAAGTGCGGCGTGAGCAGTACTTC.

About this clonotype itself: A much larger clone differs from this one at a single base, so this may be a read error. The chain carries TRBV20-1 and TRBJ2-3; D tentatively fits TRBD1 or TRBD2 (5 bases each). Trimming took off 0 bases at V and 5 bases at J, with 15 bases between the two ends. The CDR3 runs 15 residues. CDR1 is DFQATT, CDR2 SNEGSKA, per germline (reference sequence). The CDR3 here is CSARDARGGLDTQYF. CDR3 bases: TGCAGTGCTAGAGATGCCCGGGGCGGGCTAGATACGCAGTATTTT.

At least ten counts were recorded for this clonotype. V is TRBV5-1 and J is TRBJ2-7; maybe TRBD2 (6 bases). CDR3 size: 13 residues. Germline assignment: CDR1 SGHRS and CDR2 YFSETQ. V was trimmed by 6 bases and J by 6 bases, leaving 16 bases between them. Written as DNA, the CDR3 is TGCGCCAGCAATCTGGAGGGGCAAACCGAGCAGTACTTC. As protein: CASNLEGQTEQYF.

The genes are TRBV25-1 and TRBJ2-1; D unclear. Trimming pared 1 base from V and 4 bases from J, leaving 14 bases between. Per the germline V gene, CDR1 is MGHDK and CDR2 is SYGVNS. The CDR3 sequence is 16 residues long. The CDR3 sequence is CASSESRRTTYNEQFF. For the CDR3, the DNA is TGTGCCAGCAGTGAATCCCGTCGGACCACGTACAATGAGCAGTTCTTC.

This clonotype was found many times. This rearrangement joins TRBV13 to TRBJ1-1; D ambiguous. The CDR3 spans 14 residues. Germline loops: CDR1 PRHDT, CDR2 FYEKMQ (reference sequence). Trimming cost V 2 bases and J 1 base, with 8 bases left between them. The CDR3 loop reads CASSLRPQNTEAFF. The CDR3 region has the DNA TGTGCCAGCAGCTTAAGACCGCAGAACACTGAAGCTTTCTTT.

As regards this clonotype: Given a much more abundant clone one base away, this may be a read error. The V and J genes are TRBV7-2 and TRBJ1-3; no clear D. From germline, CDR1 is SGHTA and CDR2 FQGNSA. CDR3 length: 17 residues. CDR3 amino acids: CASSPGKAPFSGNTLYF. CDR3 nucleotide sequence: TGTGCCAGCAGCCCCGGGAAGGCGCCGTTCTCTGGAAACACCTTATATTTT. The full variable domain, rest sourced from reference TRBV7-2 and TRBJ1-3, is GAGVSQSPSNKVTEKGKDVELRCDPISGHTALYWYRQSLGQGLEFLIYFQGNSAPDKSGLPSDRFSAERTGGSVSTLTIQRTQQEDSAVYLCASSPGKAPFSGNTLYFGEGSWLTVV.

In its sample, this clonotype was seen many times. The chain employs TRBV20-1 and TRBJ2-7, with D maybe TRBD2 (5 bases). The CDR3 extends over 15 amino acids. CDR1 DFQATT and CDR2 SNEGSKA come from the germline V gene (reference sequence). Trimming left V 1 base short and J 0 bases short, with 13 bases between. CDR3 region: CSARAVEDRSYEQYF. CDR3 coding DNA: TGCAGTGCTAGAGCCGTGGAGGACCGCTCCTACGAGCAGTACTTC.

The J gene is TRBJ1-1, the V gene TRBV5-1; 8 bases match TRBD1. There are 15 residues in the CDR3. Germline CDR1 is SGHRS and CDR2 is YFSETQ. V gave up 0 bases and J gave up 9 bases; unmatched junction bases: 10. The CDR3 spells CASSLVLRGQTKAFF. In nucleotides, the CDR3 is TGCGCCAGCAGCTTGGTTCTCAGGGGGCAGACTAAAGCTTTCTTT.

J is TRBJ1-1 and V is TRBV28; D remains unclear. The germline V gene has CDR1 MDHEN and CDR2 SYDVKM. Trimming took off 4 bases at V and 3 bases at J, with 21 bases between the two ends. This CDR3 has 17 residues. CDR3 amino acids: CASSSDGYRDMDTEAFF. The CDR3 nucleotides read TGTGCCAGCAGTTCCGATGGATACCGGGATATGGACACTGAAGCTTTCTTT.

This clonotype was recorded at least ten times. The chain recombines TRBV6-1 with TRBJ1-1; D uncertain. Germline V CDR1 and CDR2: MNHNS, SASEGT. This CDR3 is built from 12 residues. Trimming took off 3 bases at V and 11 bases at J, with 13 bases between the two ends. In nucleotides, the CDR3 is TGTGCCAGCAGTGATTCCGGTAACATGGCTTTCTTT. Translated, it gives CASSDSGNMAFF.

In the case of this clonotype: A read error may be the cause here, since a much bigger clone is one base away. This chain joins TRBV6-5 and TRBJ1-1; D ambiguous. The CDR3 contains 13 residues. Germline values: CDR1 MNHEY, CDR2 SVGAGI. CDR3 region: CTSSYNKGAEAFF. The CDR3 DNA follows: TGTACCAGCAGTTACAATAAAGGCGCTGAAGCTTTCTTT.

This clonotype has at least ten counts. The chain carries TRBV29-1 and TRBJ1-1, with a tentative D call TRBD1 (5 bases). CDR1 and CDR2 (germline): SQVTM, ANQGSEA. V lost 4 bases and J lost 1, with 13 bases in between. The CDR3 runs to 14 residues. CDR3 in DNA: TGCAGCGTTGTTGAGAGGGGCCGGAACACTGAAGCTTTCTTT. It yields the protein CSVVERGRNTEAFF. Full variable domain (missing parts from reference TRBV29-1 and TRBJ1-1): SAVISQKPSRDICQRGTSLTIQCQVDSQVTMMFWYRQQPGQSLTLIATANQGSEATYESGFVIDKFPISRPNLTFSTLTVSNMSPEDSSIYLCSVVERGRNTEAFFGQGTRLTVV.

This clonotype was observed a handful of times. The chain joins TRBV10-1 to TRBJ1-1; D gene ambiguous. This CDR3 has 16 residues. Trimming stripped 0 bases from V and 0 bases from J, with 11 bases between. Germline V gene data show CDR1 as WNHNN and CDR2 as SYGVQD (reference sequence). The CDR3 loop is CASSESVGRMNTEAFF. In DNA, the CDR3 is TGCGCCAGCAGTGAGTCGGTGGGCAGAATGAACACTGAAGCTTTCTTT.

The table lists this clonotype with many counts. The rearrangement links TRBV12-3 or TRBV12-4 to TRBJ2-7; TRBD1 matches 8 bases. V trimming: 6 bases; J trimming: 5 bases; junction bases outside the gene matches: 6. The CDR3 sequence is 13 residues long. CDR3 residues: CASSGGRGHEQYF. CDR3 DNA: TGTGCCAGCAGCGGAGGCAGGGGGCACGAGCAGTACTTC.

The chain combines TRBV20-1 with TRBJ2-7, with a weak D call TRBD1 (6 bases). The germline V gene encodes CDR1 DFQATT and CDR2 SNEGSKA (reference sequence). V was shortened by 0 bases and J by 3 bases, with 9 bases between the two germline ends. This CDR3 has 13 amino acids. CDR3 nucleotides: TGCAGTGCTAGAGATACAGGGAACTACGAGCAGTACTTC. This translates into CSARDTGNYEQYF.

This clonotype was observed once. This rearrangement joins TRBV4-3 to TRBJ1-1; possibly TRBD1 for D (6 bases). V was pared by 0 bases and J by 3 bases, with 14 bases between. Germline V CDR1 and CDR2: LGHNA, YSLEER. The CDR3 sequence is 16 residues long. CDR3 coding DNA: TGCGCCAGCAGCCAAGATCTTTTGACAGGTTACACTGAAGCTTTCTTT. Its protein product is CASSQDLLTGYTEAFF.

This clonotype was detected only a few times. This chain links TRBV10-3 with TRBJ1-2; D is unresolved. The CDR3 totals 11 residues. Germline CDR1 is ENHRY and CDR2 is SYGVKD. V dropped 8 bases and J dropped 3 bases, with 7 bases sitting between them. In DNA form, the CDR3 reads TGTGCCATCTCTGAGGACTATGGCTACACCTTC. Protein sequence: CAISEDYGYTF.

The sample holds a few counts of this clonotype. The V call is TRBV4-1, the J call TRBJ2-7; a weak D match, TRBD1 (6 bases). From germline, CDR1 is MGHRA and CDR2 YSYEKL. With 4 bases removed from V and 2 bases from J, the gap between germline ends came to 24 bases. This CDR3 is 18 amino acids long. CDR3 protein: CASSPRSPSRTETYEQYF. For the CDR3, the DNA is TGCGCCAGCAGCCCGCGGTCCCCTAGCAGGACAGAAACCTACGAGCAGTACTTC.